The clone carrying this T cell receptor beta chain turned up a few times. Antigen specificity is unknown. Total RNA was extracted at no less than 6 micrograms per sample. These data are taken from a study of blood T cells in healthy people across ages. Points from the study as a whole: Compared with aged donors, long-lived donors showed fewer expanded clones, suggesting selection.

The authors ran a second PCR of roughly 6 to 12 cycles using a sample-barcoded 5' primer and a J-beta primer mix. TCRdb redid the calling of the 5' RACE reads with MiXCR, one entry per CDR3 protein. The top ten hold less than 3.5% of the sample, which has around 800,000 distinct CDR3 sequences, around 24% seen once. The CDR3 runs to 13 residues. V lost 5 bases and J lost 3, with 10 bases in between. The germline gives CDR1 SGHVS, CDR2 FNYEAQ. These data were also filed under a second study, of T cells of mothers and their children.

The sample comprised blood. V usage is TRBV7-6 and J usage is TRBJ2-5, with D uncertain. This receptor was identified in a boy aged 5-17 years in good health. The CDR3 sequence: CASSTVVEETQYF. The CDR3 DNA reads TGTGCCAGCAGCACGGTGGTGGAAGAGACCCAGTACTTC.